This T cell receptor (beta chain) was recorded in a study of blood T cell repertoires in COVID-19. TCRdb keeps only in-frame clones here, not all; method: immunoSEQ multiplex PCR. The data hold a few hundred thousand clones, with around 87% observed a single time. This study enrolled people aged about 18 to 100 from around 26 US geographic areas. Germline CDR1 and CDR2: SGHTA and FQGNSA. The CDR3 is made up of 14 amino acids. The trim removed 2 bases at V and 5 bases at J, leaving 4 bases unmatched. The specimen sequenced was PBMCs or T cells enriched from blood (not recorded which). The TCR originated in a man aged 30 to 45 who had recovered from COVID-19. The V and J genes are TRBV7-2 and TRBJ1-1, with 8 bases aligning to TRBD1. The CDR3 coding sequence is TGTGCCAGCAGCTTACAGGGGGCGCGGACTGAAGCTTTCTTT. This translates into CASSLQGARTEAFF.